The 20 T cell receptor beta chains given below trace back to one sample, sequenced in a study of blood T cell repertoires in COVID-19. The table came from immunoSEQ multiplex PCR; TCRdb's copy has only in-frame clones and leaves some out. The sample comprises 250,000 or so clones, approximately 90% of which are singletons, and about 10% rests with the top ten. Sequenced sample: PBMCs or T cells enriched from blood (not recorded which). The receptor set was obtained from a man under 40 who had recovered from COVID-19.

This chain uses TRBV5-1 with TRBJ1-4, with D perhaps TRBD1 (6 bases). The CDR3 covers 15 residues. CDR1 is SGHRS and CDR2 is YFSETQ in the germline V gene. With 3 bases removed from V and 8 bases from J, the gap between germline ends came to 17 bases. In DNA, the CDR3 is TGCGCCAGCAGCTCCGACGAGGGGGTGGGAGAAAAACTGTTTTTT. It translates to CASSSDEGVGEKLFF.

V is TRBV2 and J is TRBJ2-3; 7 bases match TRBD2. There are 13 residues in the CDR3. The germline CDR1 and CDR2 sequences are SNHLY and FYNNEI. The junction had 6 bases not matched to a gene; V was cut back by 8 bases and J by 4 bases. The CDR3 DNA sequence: TGTGCCAGCGGGAGGGAGGGACCAGATACGCAGTATTTT. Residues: CASGREGPDTQYF.

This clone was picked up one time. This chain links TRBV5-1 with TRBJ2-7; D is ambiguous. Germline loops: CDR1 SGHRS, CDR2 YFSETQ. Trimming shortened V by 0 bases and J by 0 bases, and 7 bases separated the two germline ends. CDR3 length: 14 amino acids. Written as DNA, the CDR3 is TGCGCCAGCAGCTTGGCTACAGCCTCCTACGAGCAGTACTTC. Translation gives CASSLATASYEQYF.

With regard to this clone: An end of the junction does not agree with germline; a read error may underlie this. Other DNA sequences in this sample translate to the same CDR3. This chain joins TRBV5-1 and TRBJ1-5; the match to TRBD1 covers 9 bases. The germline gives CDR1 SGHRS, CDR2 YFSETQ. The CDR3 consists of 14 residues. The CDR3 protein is CASSEGQGNQPQHF. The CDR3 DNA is TGCGCCAGCAGCGAGGGACAGGGCAATCAGCCCCAACATTTT.

The CDR3 bases are TGTGCCAGCAGCTTAGCGCGTCTGGGGACAGGGGCGAACACTGAAGCTTTCTTT. This sequence encodes CASSLARLGTGANTEAFF. The chain carries TRBV7-8 and TRBJ1-1; TRBD1 matches at 10 bases. With V trimmed by 0 bases and J by 1 base, 8 bases remained unmatched. Germline CDR1 is SGHVS and CDR2 is FQNEAQ. This CDR3 is 18 amino acids long.

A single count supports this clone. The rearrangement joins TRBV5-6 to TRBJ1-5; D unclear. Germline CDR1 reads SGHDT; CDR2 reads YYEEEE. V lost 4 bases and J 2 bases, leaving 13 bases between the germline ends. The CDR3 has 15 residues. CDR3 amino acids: CASSKRGIRNQPQHF. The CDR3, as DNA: TGTGCCAGCAGCAAGAGAGGAATACGCAATCAGCCCCAGCATTTT. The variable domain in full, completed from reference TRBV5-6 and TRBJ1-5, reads DAGVTQSPTHLIKTRGQQVTLRCSPKSGHDTVSWYQQALGQGPQFIFQYYEEEERQRGNFPDRFSGHQFPNYSSELNVNALLLGDSALYLCASSKRGIRNQPQHFGDGTRLSIL.

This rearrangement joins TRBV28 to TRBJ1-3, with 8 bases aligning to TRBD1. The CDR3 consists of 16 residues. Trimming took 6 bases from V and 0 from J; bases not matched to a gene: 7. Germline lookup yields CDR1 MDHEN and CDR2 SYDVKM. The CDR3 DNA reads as TGTGCCAGCAGACTATTCACAGGGGGCTCTGGAAACACCATATATTTT. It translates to CASRLFTGGSGNTIYF.

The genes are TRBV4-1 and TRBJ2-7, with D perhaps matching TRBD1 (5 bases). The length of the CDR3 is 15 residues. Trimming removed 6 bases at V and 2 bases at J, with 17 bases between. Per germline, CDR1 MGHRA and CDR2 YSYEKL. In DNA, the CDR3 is TGCGCCAGCAGATTCCTGGACACTACGACCTACGAGCAGTACTTC. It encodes CASRFLDTTTYEQYF.

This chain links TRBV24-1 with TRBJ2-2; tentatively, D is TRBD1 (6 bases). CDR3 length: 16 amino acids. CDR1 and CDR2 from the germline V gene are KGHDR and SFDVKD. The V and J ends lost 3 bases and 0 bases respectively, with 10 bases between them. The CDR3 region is CATSDRDTANTGELFF. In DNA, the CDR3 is TGTGCCACCAGTGATCGGGACACCGCGAACACCGGGGAGCTGTTTTTT.

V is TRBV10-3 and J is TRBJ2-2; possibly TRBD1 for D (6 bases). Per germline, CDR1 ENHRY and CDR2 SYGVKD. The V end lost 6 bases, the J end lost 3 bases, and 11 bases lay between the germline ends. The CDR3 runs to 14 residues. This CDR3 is CAIRTQGDTGELFF. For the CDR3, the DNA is TGTGCCATCAGGACACAGGGAGACACCGGGGAGCTGTTTTTT.

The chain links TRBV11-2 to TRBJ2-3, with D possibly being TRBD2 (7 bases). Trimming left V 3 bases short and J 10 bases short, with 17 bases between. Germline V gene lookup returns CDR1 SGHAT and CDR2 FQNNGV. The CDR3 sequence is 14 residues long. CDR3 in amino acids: CASSFGGGGPSQYF. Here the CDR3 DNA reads TGTGCCAGCAGCTTTGGGGGGGGCGGCCCTTCGCAGTATTTT.

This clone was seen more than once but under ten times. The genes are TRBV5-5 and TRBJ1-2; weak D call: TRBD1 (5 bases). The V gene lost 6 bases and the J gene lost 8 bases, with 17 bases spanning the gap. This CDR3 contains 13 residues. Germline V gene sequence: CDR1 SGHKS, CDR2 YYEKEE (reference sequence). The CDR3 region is CASIPGDYGGYTF. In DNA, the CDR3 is TGTGCCAGCATCCCTGGGGACTATGGGGGCTACACCTTC.

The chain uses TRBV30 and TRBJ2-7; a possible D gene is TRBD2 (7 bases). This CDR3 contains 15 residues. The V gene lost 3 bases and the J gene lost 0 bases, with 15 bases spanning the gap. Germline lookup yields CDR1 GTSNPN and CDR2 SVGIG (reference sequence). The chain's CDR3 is CAWSPRGGSSYEQYF. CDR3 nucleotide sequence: TGTGCCTGGAGCCCTAGGGGGGGGAGCTCCTACGAGCAGTACTTC. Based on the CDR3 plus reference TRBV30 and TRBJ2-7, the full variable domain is SQTIHQWPATLVQPVGSPLSLECTVEGTSNPNLYWYRQAAGRGLQLLFYSVGIGQISSEVPQNLSASRPQDRQFILSSKKLLLSDSGFYLCAWSPRGGSSYEQYFGPGTRLTVT.

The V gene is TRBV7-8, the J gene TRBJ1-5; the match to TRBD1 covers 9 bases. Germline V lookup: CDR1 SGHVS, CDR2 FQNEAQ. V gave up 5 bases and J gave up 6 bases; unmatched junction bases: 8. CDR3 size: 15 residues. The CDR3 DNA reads TGTGCCAGCAGCCCGGGACAGGGCTCGGGTCAGCCCCAGCATTTT. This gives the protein CASSPGQGSGQPQHF.

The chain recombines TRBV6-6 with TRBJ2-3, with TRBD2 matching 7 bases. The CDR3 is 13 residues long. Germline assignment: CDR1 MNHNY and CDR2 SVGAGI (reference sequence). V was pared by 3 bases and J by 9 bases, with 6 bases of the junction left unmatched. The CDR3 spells CASSYEGLQTQYF. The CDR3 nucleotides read TGTGCCAGCAGTTATGAGGGACTACAAACGCAGTATTTT.

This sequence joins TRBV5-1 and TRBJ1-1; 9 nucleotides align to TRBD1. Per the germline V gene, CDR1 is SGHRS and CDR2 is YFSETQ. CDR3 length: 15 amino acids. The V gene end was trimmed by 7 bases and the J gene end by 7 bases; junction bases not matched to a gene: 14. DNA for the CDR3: TGCGCCAGCGTAATATTCCCGGGACAGGGACTTGAAGCTTTCTTT. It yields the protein CASVIFPGQGLEAFF. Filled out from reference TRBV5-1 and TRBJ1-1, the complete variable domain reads KAGVTQTPRYLIKTRGQQVTLSCSPISGHRSVSWYQQTPGQGLQFLFEYFSETQRNKGNFPGRFSGRQFSNSRSEMNVSTLELGDSALYLCASVIFPGQGLEAFFGQGTRLTVV.

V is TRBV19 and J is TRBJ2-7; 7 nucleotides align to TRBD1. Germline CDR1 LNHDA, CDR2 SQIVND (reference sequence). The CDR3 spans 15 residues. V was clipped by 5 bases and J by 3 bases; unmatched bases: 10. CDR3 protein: CASSYRQGGHYEQYF. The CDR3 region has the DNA TGTGCCAGTAGTTATCGACAGGGTGGTCACTACGAGCAGTACTTC.

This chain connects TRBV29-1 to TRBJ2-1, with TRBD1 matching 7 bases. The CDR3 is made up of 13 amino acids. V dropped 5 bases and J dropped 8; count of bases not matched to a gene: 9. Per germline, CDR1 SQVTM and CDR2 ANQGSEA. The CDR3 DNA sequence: TGCAGCGTTTCCGGGACAGTAGGGGATGAGCAGTTCTTC. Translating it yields CSVSGTVGDEQFF.

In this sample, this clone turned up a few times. CDR3 amino acids: CASSPQDRANEQFF. CDR3 nucleotide sequence: TGTGCCAGCAGCCCCCAGGACAGGGCCAATGAGCAGTTCTTC. The chain carries TRBV7-9 and TRBJ2-1, with 8 bases matching TRBD1. With V trimmed by 5 bases and J by 6 bases, 6 bases remained unmatched. This CDR3 comprises 14 residues. Germline V gene lookup returns CDR1 SEHNR and CDR2 FQNEAQ (reference sequence).

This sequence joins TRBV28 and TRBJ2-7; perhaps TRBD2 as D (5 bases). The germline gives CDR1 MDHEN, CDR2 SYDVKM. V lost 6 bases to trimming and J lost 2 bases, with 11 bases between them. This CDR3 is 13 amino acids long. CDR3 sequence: CASSYGLTYEQYF. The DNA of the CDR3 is TGTGCCAGCAGCTACGGACTTACCTACGAGCAGTACTTC.